One TCR beta chain is described in this entry. These data are taken from a study of CD4 and CD8 cells across lung adenocarcinoma regions. Trimming removed 3 bases at V and 8 bases at J, with 11 bases between. The CDR3 is made up of 14 amino acids. Germline V gene data show CDR1 as MNHNS and CDR2 as SASEGT. TCRdb processed the PCR reads anew with MiXCR; each CDR3 protein has one entry. The sample records around 2,000 distinct CDR3 sequences, roughly 50% being singletons. Sequenced material: CD4+ T cells from the center of a lung tumor. This receptor was taken from a female donor with lung adenocarcinoma. The CD4 and CD8 labels of this study may be unreliable. This rearrangement joins TRBV6-1 to TRBJ1-6; D may be TRBD1 (6 bases). This chain's CDR3 is CASSERQEDSPLHF. CDR3 coding DNA: TGTGCCAGCAGTGAGCGACAGGAGGATTCACCCCTCCACTTT.